Listed here is a single T cell receptor (beta chain). The data were taken from a study of patients and donors after allogeneic stem cell transplantation. Via MiXCR, TCRdb re-called the RT-PCR reads, giving one row per CDR3 protein. This table has over 150,000 distinct CDR3 sequences, over 25% appearing once. Germline V lookup: CDR1 ENHRY, CDR2 SYGVKD. Losses at the gene ends were 4 bases for V and 0 bases for J; bases not matched to a gene: 8. The CDR3 extends over 16 amino acids. This sequence was found in a human donor who was either an allogeneic HSCT recipient or a stem cell or donor lymphocyte infusion donor (not recorded which). It is not recorded whose cells these are; they may come from a transplant donor. The V call is TRBV10-3, the J call TRBJ2-7, with 8 positions matching TRBD1. The sample comprised blood, either unsorted or a sorted T cell fraction (not recorded which). The DNA of the CDR3 is TGTGCCATCAGTGGAGTCGAGACAGGGGACTCCTACGAGCAGTACTTC. It specifies CAISGVETGDSYEQYF.